This TCR beta chain derives from a study of T cells in Graves' hyperthyroidism and ophthalmopathy. Study context: Peripheral blood collection took place at initial diagnosis, before any treatment.

This clonotype was counted at least ten times. The antigen is undetermined. The TCR beta CDR3 regions underwent amplification using RNA transcripts as the source. An initial round of RT-PCR targeting the TCR CDR3 relied on the HTBI primer set. One entry per CDR3 protein results from TCRdb running MiXCR on the multiplex PCR reads. The sample comprises 300,000 to 350,000 distinct CDR3 sequences, over 15% of which are singletons, and around a third rests with the top ten. Exclusion followed for patients with uncontrolled infection, other autoimmune disease, pregnancy or lactation. In germline, CDR1 is LGHDT, CDR2 YNNKEL (reference sequence). V lost 5 bases to trimming and J lost 2 bases; unmatched junction nucleotides: 7. This CDR3 comprises 16 residues. Regarding the study as a whole: A model using 13 V-J features told ophthalmopathy apart from stable hyperthyroidism.

The chain links TRBV3-1 to TRBJ2-7, with 12 nucleotides matching TRBD2. The receptor was derived from a man between 25 and 39 years old with Graves' hyperthyroidism. The sequenced material came from blood. The CDR3 DNA is TGTGCCAGCAGCGACAGGACTAGCGGGACCCCCTACGAGCAGTACTTC. This gives the protein CASSDRTSGTPYEQYF.